These T cell receptor beta chains were read from a single sample in a study of Ad26.COV2.S vaccination and SARS-CoV-2 variants. The assay was immunoSEQ multiplex PCR, and TCRdb's table has in-frame clones only and misses some. This sample yields about 350,000 clones, of which 65% to 90% are seen a single time; around 10% belongs to the top ten. The sample was peripheral blood, taken in a trial of Ad26.COV2.S vaccine versus placebo. The receptors shown here come from a person between 18 and 60 years old who received the Ad26.COV2.S COVID-19 vaccine or a placebo. CDR3s include the opening cysteine and the closing phenylalanine or tryptophan. Fields, in order: J gene, V gene, clone size, D gene, CDR3 protein, CDR3 DNA. D genes are given only for firm matches. Expanded clones get a size class; other rows say once, few or many, or leave the size out.

j_call: TRBJ1-3
v_call: TRBV18
clone_size: -
d_call: -
cdr3_aa: CASSPRGGNTIYF
cdr3_nt: TGTGCCAGCTCACCACGGGGGGGAAACACCATATATTTT

j_call: TRBJ1-1
v_call: TRBV28
clone_size: once
d_call: -
cdr3_aa: CASSLLKGGARGTEAFF
cdr3_nt: TGTGCCAGCAGTTTATTAAAGGGAGGGGCTCGAGGGACTGAAGCTTTCTTT

j_call: TRBJ1-4
v_call: TRBV29-1
clone_size: -
d_call: -
cdr3_aa: CSAREDEKLFF
cdr3_nt: TGCAGCGCGCGTGAGGATGAAAAACTGTTTTTT

j_call: TRBJ1-2
v_call: TRBV5-1
clone_size: -
d_call: -
cdr3_aa: CASRLGLEGYTF
cdr3_nt: TGCGCCAGCAGATTGGGCCTTGAAGGCTACACCTTC

j_call: TRBJ2-7
v_call: TRBV24-1
clone_size: -
d_call: -
cdr3_aa: CATSDMETGYEQYF
cdr3_nt: TGTGCCACCAGTGATATGGAAACAGGGTACGAGCAGTACTTC

j_call: TRBJ2-3
v_call: TRBV12-1
clone_size: once
d_call: -
cdr3_aa: CASSFRAGWDSSTDTQYF
cdr3_nt: TGTGCCAGCAGCTTTCGAGCGGGGTGGGACTCTAGCACAGATACGCAGTATTTT

j_call: TRBJ2-7
v_call: TRBV4-2
clone_size: -
d_call: TRBD2
cdr3_aa: CASSQEALAGGWEQYF
cdr3_nt: TGTGCCAGCAGCCAAGAGGCACTAGCGGGAGGATGGGAGCAGTACTTC

j_call: TRBJ2-1
v_call: TRBV11-2
clone_size: once
d_call: TRBD2
cdr3_aa: CASSLESAGVYNEQFF
cdr3_nt: TGTGCCAGCAGCTTAGAATCAGCGGGAGTGTACAATGAGCAGTTCTTC

j_call: TRBJ1-5
v_call: TRBV10-3
clone_size: -
d_call: TRBD1
cdr3_aa: CAISESAGGMSQPQHF
cdr3_nt: TGTGCCATCAGTGAGTCGGCAGGGGGCATGTCGCAGCCCCAGCATTTT

j_call: TRBJ2-2
v_call: TRBV3-1/TRBV3-2
clone_size: -
d_call: -
cdr3_aa: CASRSTGRRTGELFF
cdr3_nt: TGTGCCAGCAGGTCAACAGGGCGGAGAACCGGGGAGCTGTTTTTT

j_call: TRBJ2-3
v_call: TRBV7-2
clone_size: few
d_call: -
cdr3_aa: CASSLAGADTQYF
cdr3_nt: TGTGCCAGCAGCTTAGCCGGGGCAGATACGCAGTATTTT

j_call: TRBJ1-2
v_call: TRBV9
clone_size: -
d_call: TRBD1
cdr3_aa: CASSSFSDRGGYGYTF
cdr3_nt: TGTGCCAGCAGCTCCTTTTCGGACAGGGGTGGCTATGGCTACACCTTC

j_call: TRBJ2-2
v_call: TRBV5-1
clone_size: -
d_call: -
cdr3_aa: CASSLRENTGELFF
cdr3_nt: TGCGCCAGCAGCTTGAGGGAAAACACCGGGGAGCTGTTTTTT

j_call: TRBJ2-1
v_call: TRBV9
clone_size: -
d_call: TRBD2
cdr3_aa: CASSEVASGGYNEQFF
cdr3_nt: TGTGCCAGCAGCGAGGTGGCGAGCGGGGGCTACAATGAGCAGTTCTTC

j_call: TRBJ2-5
v_call: TRBV28
clone_size: -
d_call: TRBD2
cdr3_aa: CASSLGGRSETQYF
cdr3_nt: TGTGCCAGCAGTTTGGGAGGGAGATCGGAGACCCAGTACTTC

j_call: TRBJ2-7
v_call: TRBV6-5
clone_size: -
d_call: -
cdr3_aa: CATGEWGRSYEQYF
cdr3_nt: TGTGCCACAGGAGAGTGGGGGCGCTCCTACGAGCAGTACTTC

j_call: TRBJ2-7
v_call: TRBV28
clone_size: -
d_call: -
cdr3_aa: CASSWQGGPLYF
cdr3_nt: TGTGCCAGCAGTTGGCAGGGGGGCCCCCTGTACTTC

j_call: TRBJ2-7
v_call: TRBV4-2
clone_size: -
d_call: -
cdr3_aa: CASSQDGASASYEQYF
cdr3_nt: TGTGCCAGCAGCCAAGATGGCGCTAGCGCATCCTACGAGCAGTACTTC

j_call: TRBJ1-2
v_call: TRBV19
clone_size: -
d_call: -
cdr3_aa: CASGRVIGGNYGYTF
cdr3_nt: TGTGCCAGTGGACGAGTTATAGGAGGGAACTATGGCTACACCTTC

j_call: TRBJ1-5
v_call: TRBV7-2
clone_size: -
d_call: TRBD1
cdr3_aa: CASSWGTGPGQPQHF
cdr3_nt: TGTGCCAGCAGCTGGGGGACAGGGCCGGGGCAGCCCCAGCATTTT

j_call: TRBJ2-1
v_call: TRBV29-1
clone_size: -
d_call: -
cdr3_aa: CSVSQGGLRDEQFF
cdr3_nt: TGCAGCGTTTCACAGGGGGGGCTTAGGGATGAGCAGTTCTTC

j_call: TRBJ1-1
v_call: TRBV5-1
clone_size: -
d_call: -
cdr3_aa: CASSLDGAQNEAFF
cdr3_nt: TGCGCCAGCAGCTTGGATGGGGCACAGAACGAAGCTTTCTTT

j_call: TRBJ2-2
v_call: TRBV5-6
clone_size: once
d_call: -
cdr3_aa: CASSSLRDFNTGELFF
cdr3_nt: TGTGCCAGCAGCTCTCTCCGGGACTTTAACACCGGGGAGCTGTTTTTT

j_call: TRBJ2-1
v_call: TRBV27
clone_size: -
d_call: TRBD2
cdr3_aa: CASSPQLAGGRNEQFF
cdr3_nt: TGTGCCAGCAGTCCCCAACTAGCGGGGGGGCGCAATGAGCAGTTCTTC

j_call: TRBJ2-2
v_call: TRBV19
clone_size: -
d_call: TRBD1
cdr3_aa: CASSGTGNTGELFF
cdr3_nt: TGTGCCAGTAGTGGGACAGGGAACACCGGGGAGCTGTTTTTT

j_call: TRBJ1-3
v_call: TRBV4-3
clone_size: -
d_call: -
cdr3_aa: CASSQGAQFSGNTIYF
cdr3_nt: TGCGCCAGCAGCCAAGGGGCACAGTTCTCTGGAAACACCATATATTTT

j_call: TRBJ1-1
v_call: TRBV5-1
clone_size: -
d_call: -
cdr3_aa: CASSLEGRAEAFF
cdr3_nt: TGCGCCAGCAGCCTCGAGGGGCGGGCTGAAGCTTTCTTT

j_call: TRBJ1-2
v_call: TRBV24-1
clone_size: -
d_call: TRBD1
cdr3_aa: CATMDRAYGYTF
cdr3_nt: TGTGCCACCATGGACAGGGCCTATGGCTACACCTTC

j_call: TRBJ2-2
v_call: TRBV6-6
clone_size: -
d_call: -
cdr3_aa: CASSYSVTGNTGELFF
cdr3_nt: TGTGCCAGCAGTTACTCCGTGACAGGGAACACCGGGGAGCTGTTTTTT

j_call: TRBJ2-7
v_call: TRBV5-4
clone_size: -
d_call: TRBD2
cdr3_aa: CASSLEAGGSYEQYF
cdr3_nt: TGTGCCAGCAGCTTGGAAGCGGGGGGATCCTACGAGCAGTACTTC

j_call: TRBJ1-4
v_call: TRBV27
clone_size: -
d_call: -
cdr3_aa: CASKGRIVEKLFF
cdr3_nt: TGTGCCAGCAAAGGGAGGATAGTTGAAAAACTGTTTTTT

j_call: TRBJ1-1
v_call: TRBV10-3
clone_size: -
d_call: TRBD1
cdr3_aa: CAIGEGALGTEAFF
cdr3_nt: TGTGCCATCGGTGAGGGGGCGCTGGGCACTGAAGCTTTCTTT

j_call: TRBJ1-4
v_call: TRBV2
clone_size: once
d_call: -
cdr3_aa: CASSDGGNEKLFF
cdr3_nt: TGTGCCAGCAGTGACGGCGGAAATGAAAAACTGTTTTTT

j_call: TRBJ2-3
v_call: TRBV7-9
clone_size: -
d_call: TRBD2
cdr3_aa: CASSLAAGGLLTDTQYF
cdr3_nt: TGTGCCAGCAGCTTAGCAGCGGGGGGACTCCTCACAGATACGCAGTATTTT

j_call: TRBJ2-5
v_call: TRBV24-1
clone_size: few
d_call: -
cdr3_aa: CATSDPSRTAHEPQETQYF
cdr3_nt: TGTGCCACCAGTGATCCCTCCCGAACAGCGCACGAACCTCAAGAGACCCAGTACTTC

j_call: TRBJ1-1
v_call: TRBV6-6
clone_size: -
d_call: -
cdr3_aa: CASSSNTEAFF
cdr3_nt: TGTGCCAGCAGTTCGAACACTGAAGCTTTCTTT

j_call: TRBJ1-2
v_call: TRBV6-5
clone_size: -
d_call: TRBD1
cdr3_aa: CASSYSLDRGYGYTF
cdr3_nt: TGTGCCAGCAGTTACTCCTTAGACAGGGGCTATGGCTACACCTTC

j_call: TRBJ1-1
v_call: TRBV7-8
clone_size: -
d_call: -
cdr3_aa: CASSLERGGRGTEAFF
cdr3_nt: TGTGCCAGCAGCTTAGAACGTGGGGGGCGAGGCACTGAAGCTTTCTTT

j_call: TRBJ1-5
v_call: TRBV2
clone_size: -
d_call: -
cdr3_aa: CASRGPAPEGQPQHF
cdr3_nt: TGTGCCAGCAGGGGTCCCGCCCCAGAGGGTCAGCCCCAGCATTTT

j_call: TRBJ2-1
v_call: TRBV7-2
clone_size: -
d_call: -
cdr3_aa: CASKDGNSGLSEQFF
cdr3_nt: TGTGCCAGCAAGGATGGGAACAGTGGTTTGAGTGAGCAGTTCTTC

j_call: TRBJ2-7
v_call: TRBV12-3/TRBV12-4
clone_size: -
d_call: -
cdr3_aa: CASSFRGTYEQYF
cdr3_nt: TGTGCCAGCAGTTTCCGGGGAACCTACGAGCAGTACTTC

j_call: TRBJ1-1
v_call: TRBV28
clone_size: -
d_call: -
cdr3_aa: CASKFWRTEAFF
cdr3_nt: TGTGCCAGCAAGTTCTGGAGGACTGAAGCTTTCTTT

j_call: TRBJ1-5
v_call: TRBV10-3
clone_size: -
d_call: -
cdr3_aa: CAINENGPSNQPQHF
cdr3_nt: TGTGCCATCAATGAGAATGGACCCTCCAATCAGCCCCAGCATTTT

j_call: TRBJ1-1
v_call: TRBV29-1
clone_size: -
d_call: -
cdr3_aa: CSVEGRMNTEAFF
cdr3_nt: TGCAGCGTTGAAGGGCGGATGAACACTGAAGCTTTCTTT

j_call: TRBJ2-1
v_call: TRBV6-5
clone_size: -
d_call: TRBD2
cdr3_aa: CASSWTSRGGFF
cdr3_nt: TGTGCCAGCAGTTGGACTAGCCGGGGTGGGTTCTTC